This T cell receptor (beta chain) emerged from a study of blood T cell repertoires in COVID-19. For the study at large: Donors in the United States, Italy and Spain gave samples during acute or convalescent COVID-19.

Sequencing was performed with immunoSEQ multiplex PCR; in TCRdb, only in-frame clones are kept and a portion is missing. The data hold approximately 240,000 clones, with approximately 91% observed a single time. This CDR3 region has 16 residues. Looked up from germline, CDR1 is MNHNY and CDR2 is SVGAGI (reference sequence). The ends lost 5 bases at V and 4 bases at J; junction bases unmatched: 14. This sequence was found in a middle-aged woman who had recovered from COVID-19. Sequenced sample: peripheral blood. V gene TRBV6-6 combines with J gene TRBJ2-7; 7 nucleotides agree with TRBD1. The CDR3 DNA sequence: TGTGCCAGCAGTCGAAACCGACAGGGTACCCCGTACGAGCAGTACTTC. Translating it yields CASSRNRQGTPYEQYF.